What follows are 13 T cell receptor beta chains derived from one specimen sequenced in a study of T cell responses to AZD1222 COVID-19 vaccine. Clones were sequenced by immunoSEQ multiplex PCR, and TCRdb holds only the in-frame ones, with some missing. The data hold under 150,000 clones, with roughly 91% observed a single time. Sequenced material: peripheral blood, taken on day 0 of AZD1222 vaccination. These receptor sequences come from an adult in good health.

This sequence joins TRBV7-8 and TRBJ2-7; 10 nucleotides line up with TRBD1. With V trimmed by 5 bases and J by 6 bases, 13 bases remained unmatched. Germline values: CDR1 SGHVS, CDR2 FQNEAQ. The CDR3 totals 16 residues. CDR3 in DNA: TGTGCCAGCAGCCTCCGACAGGGGGCAAGTCGGGTCGAGCAGTACTTC. This gives the protein CASSLRQGASRVEQYF. The full variable domain, with the rest looked up from reference TRBV7-8 and TRBJ2-7, is GAGVSQSPRYKVAKRGQDVALRCDPISGHVSLFWYQQALGQGPEFLTYFQNEAQLDKSGLPSDRFFAERPEGSVSTLKIQRTQQEDSAVYLCASSLRQGASRVEQYFGPGTRLTVT.

The gene calls are TRBV5-4 and TRBJ2-1, with 9 bases identical to TRBD1. Trimming cost V 4 bases and J 10 bases; bases outside gene matches: 6. The CDR3 has 13 amino acids. Germline CDR1 and CDR2: SGHNT and YYREEE (reference sequence). This CDR3 reads CASSLQGAWEQFF. CDR3 coding DNA: TGTGCCAGCAGCCTACAGGGGGCATGGGAGCAGTTCTTC.

This chain connects TRBV9 to TRBJ2-2, with 16 bases lining up with TRBD2. With V trimmed by 3 bases and J by 1 base, 9 bases remained unmatched. The CDR3 contains 20 residues. Germline V gene sequence: CDR1 SGDLS, CDR2 YYNGEE. The CDR3 protein is CASSADGTSGRARNTGELFF. The DNA for the CDR3 is TGTGCCAGCAGCGCAGACGGGACTAGCGGGAGGGCCCGGAACACCGGGGAGCTGTTTTTT.

The chain recombines TRBV3-1 (or the pseudogene TRBV3-2) with TRBJ1-2; TRBD1 agrees at 9 bases. J gave up 8 bases and V 4 bases, and 17 bases lay outside the gene matches. CDR1 is LGHDT and CDR2 is YNNKEL in the germline V gene (reference sequence). The CDR3 is 17 amino acids. The DNA of the CDR3 is TGTGCCAGCAGCCGTGGACAGGGGTCTTTCGGGGGCGGCGGCTACACCTTC. It is translated as CASSRGQGSFGGGGYTF.

Only a few counts were recorded for this clone. V and J are TRBV19 and TRBJ1-2; 7 nucleotides agree with TRBD1. CDR1 is LNHDA, CDR2 SQIVND, per germline (reference sequence). V gave up 1 base and J gave up 7 bases; unmatched junction bases: 9. This CDR3 is 15 amino acids long. In DNA form, the CDR3 reads TGTGCCAGTAGTATAGGTCATTCAGGGGGGAGTGGCTACACCTTC. It translates to CASSIGHSGGSGYTF.

This chain links TRBV19 with TRBJ2-2; the match to TRBD2 covers 8 bases. The CDR3 sequence is 16 residues long. The V gene's germline CDR1 is LNHDA and CDR2 SQIVND (reference sequence). After removal of 3 bases from V and 0 bases from J, the junction contained 3 bases not matched to a gene. The CDR3 bases are TGTGCCAGTAGTATGCCCGGGAGGGCGAACACCGGGGAGCTGTTTTTT. Translated: CASSMPGRANTGELFF.

The genes are TRBV23-1 and TRBJ2-3, with 11 bases matching TRBD1. TRBV23-1 is given ORF status, its function remaining uncertain. V trimming: 4 bases; J trimming: 3 bases; junction bases outside the gene matches: 0. This CDR3 has 14 amino acids. The CDR3 region is CASSRDRGTDTQYF. In DNA form, the CDR3 reads TGCGCCAGCAGTCGGGACAGGGGGACAGATACGCAGTATTTT.

Here the CDR3 DNA reads TGCAGCGTTGAGACAGGGGCCGGGGAGCTGTTTTTT. Its protein is CSVETGAGELFF. V is TRBV29-1 and J is TRBJ2-2, with 8 bases matching TRBD1. V shed 3 bases and J 6 bases; nucleotides not matched to a gene: 0. This CDR3 contains 12 residues. Germline CDR1 reads SQVTM; CDR2 reads ANQGSEA.

This clone was recorded only once. The gene calls are TRBV7-2 and TRBJ2-2; D might be TRBD2 (5 bases). Trimming shortened V by 4 bases and J by 4 bases, and 7 bases separated the two germline ends. Germline V gene sequence: CDR1 SGHTA, CDR2 FQGNSA. The CDR3 contains 13 residues. The CDR3 sequence: CASSSDSTGELFF. In DNA form, the CDR3 reads TGTGCCAGCAGCTCGGACTCCACCGGGGAGCTGTTTTTT.

The chain is built from TRBV4-1 and TRBJ2-7, with D perhaps matching TRBD1 (5 bases). The germline CDR1 and CDR2 sequences are MGHRA and YSYEKL. Trimming removed 4 bases at V and 3 bases at J, with 10 bases between. This CDR3 is built from 13 residues. This CDR3 reads CASSLDSNYEQYF. In DNA form, the CDR3 reads TGCGCCAGCAGCCTAGACAGTAACTACGAGCAGTACTTC.

This chain joins TRBV14 and TRBJ1-2; D is uncertain. V dropped 5 bases and J dropped 1 base, with 8 bases sitting between them. Germline loops: CDR1 SGHDN, CDR2 FVKESK. CDR3 size: 13 residues. The CDR3 sequence is CASSVTSNYGYTF. The CDR3 DNA follows: TGTGCCAGCAGCGTCACAAGTAACTATGGCTACACCTTC.

This chain links TRBV3-1 (or the pseudogene TRBV3-2) with TRBJ2-1; TRBD2 matches 8 bases. This CDR3 is 20 amino acids long. Germline CDR1 is LGHDT and CDR2 is YNNKEL (reference sequence). J gave up 0 bases and V 0 bases, and 13 bases lay outside the gene matches. The CDR3 spells CASSQEGGGGGPSSYNEQFF. CDR3 nucleotides: TGTGCCAGCAGCCAAGAAGGAGGAGGCGGGGGGCCCAGCTCCTACAATGAGCAGTTCTTC.

The chain combines TRBV11-2 with TRBJ2-3; D gene unclear. From germline, CDR1 is SGHAT and CDR2 FQNNGV. The CDR3 contains 13 residues. Trimming took off 0 bases at V and 7 bases at J, with 8 bases between the two ends. CDR3 nucleotide sequence: TGTGCCAGCAGCTTAGATAGCCGGAATACGCAGTATTTT. Protein: CASSLDSRNTQYF.